Each of the 21 T cell receptor beta chains below was sequenced from the same sample in a study of cytomegalovirus exposure and HLA in healthy donors (dated 2017 in TCRdb). Library preparation was by the immunoSEQ multiplex PCR assay. For the multiplex PCR, a mixture combining 60 forward primers for TCR Vbeta segments and 13 reverse primers for TCR Jbeta segments was used. What TCRdb holds here is the immuneACCESS table cut down to in-frame rearrangements. Part of the clones is not present; checked against another copy, under half of the missing clones reflect an unresolved V gene, and the others are unexplained. For this sample there are approximately 76,000 clones; over 60% appear just once. The ten largest clones capture approximately 16% of the sample. Specimen: PBMCs. The source of these receptors is a woman between 35 and 50 years old in good health and CMV-seropositive.

Here the CDR3 DNA reads TGCGCCAGCAGCTTGGCGGGGGAGGCTGGGGCCAACGTCCTGACTTTC. Translating gives CASSLAGEAGANVLTF. The chain combines TRBV5-1 with TRBJ2-6; TRBD2 is a possible D gene (6 bases). This CDR3 has 16 amino acids. Trimming shortened V by 0 bases and J by 2 bases, and 9 bases separated the two germline ends. The germline CDR1 and CDR2 sequences are SGHRS and YFSETQ. The full variable domain, in which reference TRBV5-1 and TRBJ2-6 provide the parts outside the CDR3, is KAGVTQTPRYLIKTRGQQVTLSCSPISGHRSVSWYQQTPGQGLQFLFEYFSETQRNKGNFPGRFSGRQFSNSRSEMNVSTLELGDSALYLCASSLAGEAGANVLTFGAGSRLTVL.

The chain is built from TRBV4-3 and TRBJ2-7; weak D call: TRBD2 (6 bases). Germline loops: CDR1 LGHNA, CDR2 YSLEER. Trimming shortened V by 0 bases and J by 0 bases, and 15 bases separated the two germline ends. CDR3 length: 17 amino acids. CDR3 residues: CASSQDSAGPLSYEQYF. For the CDR3, the DNA is TGCGCCAGCAGCCAAGATTCTGCGGGGCCCCTCTCCTACGAGCAGTACTTC.

The chain couples TRBV2 to TRBJ1-4; D is ambiguous. Germline V lookup: CDR1 SNHLY, CDR2 FYNNEI. V was shortened by 5 bases and J by 8 bases, with 9 bases between the two germline ends. This CDR3 region has 12 residues. CDR3 protein: CASSPLEEKLFF. The DNA for the CDR3 is TGTGCCAGCAGTCCCCTAGAGGAAAAACTGTTTTTT.

This chain joins TRBV29-1 and TRBJ2-1, with 7 bases identical to TRBD2. Trimming at V came to 4 bases and at J to 1 base, leaving 4 bases not matched to a gene. Germline CDR1 is SQVTM and CDR2 is ANQGSEA. CDR3 length: 14 amino acids. This CDR3 is CSVGRGLSYNEQFF. Written as DNA, the CDR3 is TGCAGCGTTGGGAGGGGACTATCCTACAATGAGCAGTTCTTC.

The V and J genes are TRBV2 and TRBJ1-5; tentative D call: TRBD1 (6 bases). From germline, CDR1 is SNHLY and CDR2 FYNNEI. V shed 5 bases and J shed 3 bases, with 17 bases lying between them. This CDR3 contains 16 residues. The CDR3 here is CASSSQGTKVNQPQHF. The DNA of the CDR3 is TGTGCCAGCAGTTCACAGGGTACCAAGGTCAATCAGCCCCAGCATTTT.

There are a few counts of this clone. The chain is built from TRBV5-1 and TRBJ1-6, with TRBD1 identical over 7 bases. The CDR3 extends over 15 amino acids. Germline values: CDR1 SGHRS, CDR2 YFSETQ. V gave up 0 bases and J gave up 6 bases; unmatched junction bases: 3. CDR3 DNA sequence: TGCGCCAGCAGCTTGGATGACAGGGCTAATTCACCCCTCCACTTT. The encoded protein is CASSLDDRANSPLHF.

V and J are TRBV27 and TRBJ2-7; possibly TRBD1 for D (5 bases). The germline V and J ends were trimmed by 3 bases and 4 bases, with 13 bases remaining between them. There are 14 residues in the CDR3. Germline CDR1 MNHEY, CDR2 SMNVEV (reference sequence). The CDR3 region is CASSFQDTDYEQYF. CDR3 sequence (DNA): TGTGCCAGCAGTTTTCAGGACACAGATTACGAGCAGTACTTC.

This clone turned up a few times. The chain recombines TRBV7-7 with TRBJ1-6, with 10 bases that match TRBD1. The junction had 4 bases not matched to a gene; V was cut back by 4 bases and J by 7 bases. Germline V lookup: CDR1 SSHAT, CDR2 FNYEAQ (reference sequence). The CDR3 has 15 residues. The CDR3: CASSSGQGINSPLHF. Here the CDR3 DNA reads TGTGCCAGCAGCTCGGGACAGGGGATAAATTCACCCCTCCACTTT.

This chain joins TRBV6-5 and TRBJ2-7, with TRBD1 matching 9 bases. This CDR3 comprises 15 residues. V was clipped by 7 bases and J by 2 bases; unmatched bases: 9. Per germline, CDR1 MNHEY and CDR2 SVGAGI. In DNA form, the CDR3 reads TGTGCCAGCACGCGGGGGACAGGGCAAACCTACGAGCAGTACTTC. The encoded protein is CASTRGTGQTYEQYF.

The chain employs TRBV5-1 and TRBJ2-5; tentative D call: TRBD1 (5 bases). Looked up from germline, CDR1 is SGHRS and CDR2 is YFSETQ. This CDR3 region has 17 residues. V lost 4 bases, J lost 2 bases, and 21 bases lay in between. CDR3 sequence reads: CASSGDTARTIQETQYF. The DNA for the CDR3 is TGCGCCAGCAGCGGTGACACCGCCCGGACAATACAAGAGACCCAGTACTTC.

The gene calls are TRBV6-5 and TRBJ2-7, with a possible D match to TRBD1 (5 bases). Between the trimmed V and J ends, which lost 0 bases and 0 bases, there was a span of 12 bases. The CDR3 has 16 amino acids. CDR1 and CDR2 from the germline V gene are MNHEY and SVGAGI. The CDR3 reads CASSYSIGETSYEQYF. The CDR3 bases are TGTGCCAGCAGTTACTCGATAGGGGAAACCTCCTACGAGCAGTACTTC.

J is TRBJ2-5 and V is TRBV30; 7 positions match TRBD2. Looked up from germline, CDR1 is GTSNPN and CDR2 is SVGIG (reference sequence). The CDR3 is 14 residues long. V trimming: 1 base; J trimming: 6 bases; junction bases outside the gene matches: 8. The CDR3 region is CAWSGVTSPQTQYF. DNA of the CDR3: TGTGCCTGGAGTGGCGTGACTAGCCCCCAGACCCAGTACTTC.

The gene calls are TRBV27 and TRBJ2-7, with a weak D call TRBD2 (6 bases). CDR1 and CDR2 from the germline V gene are MNHEY and SMNVEV (reference sequence). Trimming pared 4 bases from V and 1 base from J, leaving 8 bases between. The CDR3 is made up of 13 amino acids. Here the CDR3 DNA reads TGTGCCAGCAGTTGGGGAGGTTCCTACGAGCAGTACTTC. Translating gives CASSWGGSYEQYF.

The rearrangement links TRBV5-6 to TRBJ2-4; D unresolved. Trimming took off 0 bases at V and 0 bases at J, with 10 bases between the two ends. Per germline, CDR1 SGHDT and CDR2 YYEEEE. The CDR3 covers 16 residues. The CDR3 nucleotides read TGTGCCAGCAGCTTGGATAGTATTCTAGCCAAAAACATTCAGTACTTC. Its translation is CASSLDSILAKNIQYF.

This chain links TRBV5-6 with TRBJ2-7; tentative D call: TRBD1 (6 bases). The CDR3 spans 14 residues. Trimming removed 1 base from V and 3 bases from J, with 11 bases in between. Germline CDR1 and CDR2: SGHDT and YYEEEE. CDR3 sequence: CASSLNSGDYEQYF. DNA of the CDR3: TGTGCCAGCAGCTTGAATTCAGGGGACTACGAGCAGTACTTC. The full variable domain, its missing parts supplied by reference TRBV5-6 and TRBJ2-7, is DAGVTQSPTHLIKTRGQQVTLRCSPKSGHDTVSWYQQALGQGPQFIFQYYEEEERQRGNFPDRFSGHQFPNYSSELNVNALLLGDSALYLCASSLNSGDYEQYFGPGTRLTVT.

The J gene is TRBJ1-2, the V gene TRBV7-2; 8 bases fit TRBD1. V lost 5 bases to trimming and J lost 7 bases; unmatched junction nucleotides: 6. From germline, CDR1 is SGHTA and CDR2 FQGNSA. The length of the CDR3 is 13 residues. CDR3 amino acids: CASSPRGTGGYTF. As DNA, the CDR3 is TGTGCCAGCAGCCCAAGGGGGACAGGTGGCTACACCTTC.

V and J are TRBV7-9 and TRBJ2-7, with 11 bases identical to TRBD2. This CDR3 comprises 15 residues. Trimming cost V 5 bases and J 7 bases; bases outside gene matches: 10. Germline lookup yields CDR1 SEHNR and CDR2 FQNEAQ (reference sequence). Here the CDR3 reads CASSLSSGGPWEQYF. For the CDR3, the DNA is TGTGCCAGCAGCCTCTCTAGCGGGGGGCCGTGGGAGCAGTACTTC.

The rearrangement joins TRBV14 to TRBJ2-1, with D perhaps matching TRBD2 (5 bases). Trimming removed 2 bases at V and 3 bases at J, with 8 bases between. The CDR3 has 14 residues. CDR1 is SGHDN and CDR2 is FVKESK in the germline V gene. CDR3 DNA: TGTGCCAGCAGCCAATACCGGGGCTACAATGAGCAGTTCTTC. Translating it yields CASSQYRGYNEQFF.

This clone has more than one count but fewer than ten. This chain links TRBV5-5 with TRBJ1-2, with D possibly being TRBD1 (6 bases). The germline V gene encodes CDR1 SGHKS and CDR2 YYEKEE (reference sequence). The CDR3 spans 14 residues. Trimming took off 4 bases at V and 1 base at J, with 11 bases between the two ends. The CDR3 DNA sequence: TGTGCCAGCAGCCTACAGGACAGTAACTATGGCTACACCTTC. It translates to CASSLQDSNYGYTF. Full variable domain (outside the CDR3, taken from reference TRBV5-5 and TRBJ1-2): DAGVTQSPTHLIKTRGQQVTLRCSPISGHKSVSWYQQVLGQGPQFIFQYYEKEERGRGNFPDRFSARQFPNYSSELNVNALLLGDSALYLCASSLQDSNYGYTFGSGTRLTVV.

V and J are TRBV12-5 and TRBJ1-1; perhaps TRBD1 as D (6 bases). Trimming removed 4 bases at V and 5 bases at J, with 11 bases between. CDR1 and CDR2 from the germline V gene are LGHNT and FRNRAP. This CDR3 spans 13 amino acids. This CDR3 reads CASGSRGETEAFF. The CDR3 nucleotides are TGTGCTAGTGGTTCCAGGGGAGAAACTGAAGCTTTCTTT.

The chain has TRBV4-3 and TRBJ1-2; a weak D match, TRBD1 (5 bases). Per germline, CDR1 LGHNA and CDR2 YSLEER. V lost 2 bases, J lost 5 bases, and 12 bases lay in between. The CDR3 contains 14 residues. Here the CDR3 reads CASSQYGGGYGYTF. Written as DNA, the CDR3 is TGCGCCAGCAGCCAATACGGGGGTGGGTATGGCTACACCTTC.